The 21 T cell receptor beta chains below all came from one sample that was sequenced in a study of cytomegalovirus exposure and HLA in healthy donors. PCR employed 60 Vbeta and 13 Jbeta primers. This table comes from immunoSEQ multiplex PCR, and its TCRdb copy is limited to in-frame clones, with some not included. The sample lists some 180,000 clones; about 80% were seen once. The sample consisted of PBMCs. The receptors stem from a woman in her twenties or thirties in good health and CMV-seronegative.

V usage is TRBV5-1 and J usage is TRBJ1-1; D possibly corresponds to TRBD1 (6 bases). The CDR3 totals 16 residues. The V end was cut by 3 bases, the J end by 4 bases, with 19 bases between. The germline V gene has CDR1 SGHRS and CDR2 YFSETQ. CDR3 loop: CASSSSVTGWGTEAFF. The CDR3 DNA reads TGCGCCAGCAGCTCCAGCGTTACAGGGTGGGGCACTGAAGCTTTCTTT.

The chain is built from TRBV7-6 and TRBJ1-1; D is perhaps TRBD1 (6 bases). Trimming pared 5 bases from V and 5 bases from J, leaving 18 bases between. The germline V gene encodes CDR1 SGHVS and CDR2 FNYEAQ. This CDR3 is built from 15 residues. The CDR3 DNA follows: TGTGCCAGCAGCCCTGGGGGGGCGTCCTGGACTGAAGCTTTCTTT. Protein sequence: CASSPGGASWTEAFF.

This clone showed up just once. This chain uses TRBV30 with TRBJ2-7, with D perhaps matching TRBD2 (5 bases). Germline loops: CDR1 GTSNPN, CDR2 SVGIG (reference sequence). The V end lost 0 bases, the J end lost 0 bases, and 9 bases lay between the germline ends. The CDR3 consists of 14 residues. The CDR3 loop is CAWSVGGYSYEQYF. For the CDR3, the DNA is TGTGCCTGGAGTGTAGGAGGTTACTCCTACGAGCAGTACTTC.

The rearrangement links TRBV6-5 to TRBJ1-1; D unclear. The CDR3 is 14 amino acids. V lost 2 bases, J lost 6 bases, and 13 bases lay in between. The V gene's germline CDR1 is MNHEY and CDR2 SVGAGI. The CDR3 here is CASSYTPEGPEAFF. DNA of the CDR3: TGTGCCAGCAGTTACACCCCCGAGGGTCCTGAAGCTTTCTTT.

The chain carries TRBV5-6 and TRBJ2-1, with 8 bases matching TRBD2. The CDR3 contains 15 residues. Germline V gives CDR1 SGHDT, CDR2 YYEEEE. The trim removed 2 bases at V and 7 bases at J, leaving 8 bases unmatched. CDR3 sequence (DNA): TGTGCCAGCAGCTTAAACGGGGGGGCCAGGAATGAGCAGTTCTTC. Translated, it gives CASSLNGGARNEQFF.

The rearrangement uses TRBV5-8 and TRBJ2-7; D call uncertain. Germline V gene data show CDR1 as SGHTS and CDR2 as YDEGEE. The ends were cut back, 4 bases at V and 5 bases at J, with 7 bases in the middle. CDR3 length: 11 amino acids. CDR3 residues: CASSLIDEQYF. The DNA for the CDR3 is TGTGCCAGCAGCCTCATAGACGAGCAGTACTTC.

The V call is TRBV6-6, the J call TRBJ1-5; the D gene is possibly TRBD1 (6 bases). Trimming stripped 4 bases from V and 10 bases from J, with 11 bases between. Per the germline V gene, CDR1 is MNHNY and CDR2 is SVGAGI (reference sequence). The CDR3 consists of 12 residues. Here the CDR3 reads CASSSRGRPQHF. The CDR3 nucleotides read TGTGCCAGCAGTTCCAGGGGTCGCCCCCAGCATTTT.

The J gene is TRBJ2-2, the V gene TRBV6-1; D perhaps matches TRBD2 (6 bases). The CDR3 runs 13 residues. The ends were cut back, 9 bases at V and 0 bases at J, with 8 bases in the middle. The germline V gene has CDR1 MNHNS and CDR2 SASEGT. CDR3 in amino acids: CASSGPNTGELFF. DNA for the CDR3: TGTGCCAGTAGCGGTCCGAACACCGGGGAGCTGTTTTTT.

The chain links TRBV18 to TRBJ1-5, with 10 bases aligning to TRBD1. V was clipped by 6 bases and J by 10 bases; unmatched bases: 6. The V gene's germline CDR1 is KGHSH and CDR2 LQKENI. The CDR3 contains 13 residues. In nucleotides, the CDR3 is TGTGCCAGCTCGGGCGGGACAGGGGCTCCCCAGCATTTT. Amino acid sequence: CASSGGTGAPQHF.

CDR3 protein: CASSESGAGYGYTF. The CDR3, as DNA: TGTGCCAGCAGTGAATCTGGGGCTGGCTATGGCTACACCTTC. The rearrangement joins TRBV6-1 to TRBJ1-2; maybe TRBD1 (5 bases). This CDR3 spans 14 amino acids. Germline V CDR1 and CDR2: MNHNS, SASEGT. The germline V and J ends were trimmed by 2 bases and 4 bases, with 11 bases remaining between them.

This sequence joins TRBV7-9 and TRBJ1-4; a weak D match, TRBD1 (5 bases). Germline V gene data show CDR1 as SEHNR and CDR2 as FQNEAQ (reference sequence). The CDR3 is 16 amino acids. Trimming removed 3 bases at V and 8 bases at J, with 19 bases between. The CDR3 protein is CASSFPGGEPGEKLFF. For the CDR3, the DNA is TGTGCCAGCAGCTTTCCCGGGGGGGAACCAGGGGAAAAACTGTTTTTT. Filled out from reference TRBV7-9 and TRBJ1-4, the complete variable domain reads DTGVSQNPRHKITKRGQNVTFRCDPISEHNRLYWYRQTLGQGPEFLTYFQNEAQLEKSRLLSDRFSAERPKGSFSTLEIQRTEQGDSAMYLCASSFPGGEPGEKLFFGSGTQLSVL.

CDR3 protein: CASSPGTSGGRSYNEQFF. CDR3 sequence (DNA): TGTGCCAGCAGCCCGGGGACTAGCGGGGGCCGCTCCTACAATGAGCAGTTCTTC. The chain employs TRBV7-2 and TRBJ2-1; 14 positions agree with TRBD2. The CDR3 loop spans 18 amino acids. Per the germline V gene, CDR1 is SGHTA and CDR2 is FQGNSA. Trimming at V came to 5 bases and at J to 0 bases, leaving 6 bases not matched to a gene.

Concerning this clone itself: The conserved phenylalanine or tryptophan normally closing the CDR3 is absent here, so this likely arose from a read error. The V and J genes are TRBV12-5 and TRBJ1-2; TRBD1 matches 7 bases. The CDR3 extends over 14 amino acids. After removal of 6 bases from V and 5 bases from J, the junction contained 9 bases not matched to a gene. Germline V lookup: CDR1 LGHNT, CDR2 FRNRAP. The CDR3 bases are TGTGCTAGTGGCCAACCGGGACAGCCATATGGCTACACCGTC. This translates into CASGQPGQPYGYTV.

The CDR3 protein is CASSSPGTGNTEAFF. Written as DNA, the CDR3 is TGTGCCAGCAGCAGCCCCGGGACAGGGAATACTGAAGCTTTCTTT. J is TRBJ1-1 and V is TRBV5-4, with TRBD1 matching 9 bases. This CDR3 contains 15 residues. V lost 4 bases to trimming and J lost 5 bases; unmatched junction nucleotides: 9. Germline CDR1 reads SGHNT; CDR2 reads YYREEE (reference sequence).

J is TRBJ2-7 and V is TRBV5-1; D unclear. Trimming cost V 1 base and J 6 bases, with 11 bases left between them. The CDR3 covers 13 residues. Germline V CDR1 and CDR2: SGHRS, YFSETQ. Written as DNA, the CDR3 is TGCGCCAGCAGCTTGAGCATGAGTAGCGAGCAGTACTTC. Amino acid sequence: CASSLSMSSEQYF.

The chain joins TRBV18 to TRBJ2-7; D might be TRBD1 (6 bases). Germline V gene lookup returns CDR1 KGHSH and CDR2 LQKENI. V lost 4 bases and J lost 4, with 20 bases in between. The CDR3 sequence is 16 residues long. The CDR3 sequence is CASSLRSFGQQYEQYF. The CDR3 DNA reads TGTGCCAGCTCACTCCGGTCGTTCGGACAGCAATACGAGCAGTACTTC.

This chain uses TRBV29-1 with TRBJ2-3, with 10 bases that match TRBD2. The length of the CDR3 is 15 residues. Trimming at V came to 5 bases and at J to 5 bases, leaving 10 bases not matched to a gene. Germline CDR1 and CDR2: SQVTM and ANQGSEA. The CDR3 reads CSVSVSGGALDTQYF. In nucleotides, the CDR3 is TGCAGCGTTTCCGTGAGCGGGGGGGCCTTAGATACGCAGTATTTT.

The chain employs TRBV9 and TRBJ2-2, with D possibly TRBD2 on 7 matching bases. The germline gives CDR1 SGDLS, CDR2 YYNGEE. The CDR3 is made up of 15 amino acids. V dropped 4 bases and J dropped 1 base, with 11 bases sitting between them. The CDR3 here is CASSPGGVNTGELFF. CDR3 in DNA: TGTGCCAGCAGCCCGGGGGGCGTGAACACCGGGGAGCTGTTTTTT. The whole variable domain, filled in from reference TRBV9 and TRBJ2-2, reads DSGVTQTPKHLITATGQRVTLRCSPRSGDLSVYWYQQSLDQGLQFLIQYYNGEERAKGNILERFSAQQFPDLHSELNLSSLELGDSALYFCASSPGGVNTGELFFGEGSRLTVL.

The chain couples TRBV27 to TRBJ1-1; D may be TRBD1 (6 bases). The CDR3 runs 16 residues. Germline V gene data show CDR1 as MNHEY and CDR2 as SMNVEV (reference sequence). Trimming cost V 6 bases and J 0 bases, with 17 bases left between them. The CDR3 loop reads CASSQGQSSMNTEAFF. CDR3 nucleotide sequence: TGTGCCAGCAGCCAAGGACAGTCGAGCATGAACACTGAAGCTTTCTTT.

CDR3 region: CASSVDQGRNSPLHF. The CDR3 nucleotides are TGTGCCAGCAGCGTAGACCAGGGGCGTAATTCACCCCTCCACTTT. V gene TRBV9 combines with J gene TRBJ1-6, with a tentative D call TRBD1 (6 bases). Germline CDR1 SGDLS, CDR2 YYNGEE. The CDR3 extends over 15 amino acids. Trimming shortened V by 0 bases and J by 6 bases, and 10 bases separated the two germline ends.

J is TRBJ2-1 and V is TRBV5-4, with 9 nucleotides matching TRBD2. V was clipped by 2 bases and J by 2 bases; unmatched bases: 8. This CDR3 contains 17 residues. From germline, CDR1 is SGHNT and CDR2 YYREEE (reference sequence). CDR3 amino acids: CASSFQRQRGAYNEQFF. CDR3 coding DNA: TGTGCCAGCAGCTTCCAACGACAGCGGGGGGCCTACAATGAGCAGTTCTTC.